The 31 T cell receptor beta chains in this list originate from one sample, sequenced in a study of cytomegalovirus exposure and HLA in healthy donors. The PCR made use of 60 Vbeta and 13 Jbeta primers. Sequenced by immunoSEQ multiplex PCR; TCRdb stores in-frame clones only, minus some. The data show more than 150,000 clones, 75% to 90% seen once. Sequencing was done on a sample of PBMCs. All receptors come from a man aged 40-55 years in good health and CMV-seropositive.

This rearrangement joins TRBV29-1 to TRBJ2-3, with D possibly TRBD2 on 6 matching bases. In germline, CDR1 is SQVTM, CDR2 ANQGSEA. The germline V and J ends were trimmed by 3 bases and 0 bases, with 7 bases remaining between them. The CDR3 is 13 amino acids. CDR3 region: CSVEGLSTDTQYF. DNA of the CDR3: TGCAGCGTTGAGGGACTTAGCACAGATACGCAGTATTTT.

This chain uses TRBV9 with TRBJ2-1; D might be TRBD2 (5 bases). Trimming cost V 7 bases and J 12 bases, with 11 bases left between them. Germline V gene sequence: CDR1 SGDLS, CDR2 YYNGEE. The CDR3 contains 10 residues. DNA of the CDR3: TGTGCCAGCGGCCCAGGACTGCAGTTCTTC. Amino acids: CASGPGLQFF.

This clone came up once. The junction does not match germline at one end; this may be a read error. The chain has TRBV7-8 and TRBJ1-4, with 8 bases matching TRBD1. Germline V gene sequence: CDR1 SGHVS, CDR2 FQNEAQ. The CDR3 has 17 amino acids. The CDR3 region has the DNA TGTGCCAGCAGATTAGGGGGCGTAGGACAGGGTGGGGAAAAACTGTTTTTT. This codes for CASRLGGVGQGGEKLFF.

The rearrangement joins TRBV6-1 to TRBJ2-1, with 11 bases fitting TRBD1. Germline V gene sequence: CDR1 MNHNS, CDR2 SASEGT. The CDR3 spans 14 residues. After removal of 6 bases from V and 8 bases from J, the junction contained 6 bases not matched to a gene. CDR3 in amino acids: CASRPGTGGHEQFF. In DNA form, the CDR3 reads TGTGCCAGCAGGCCCGGGACAGGGGGTCATGAGCAGTTCTTC.

V is TRBV30 and J is TRBJ2-3; D may be TRBD1 (5 bases). With 0 bases removed from V and 0 bases from J, the gap between germline ends came to 10 bases. Looked up from germline, CDR1 is GTSNPN and CDR2 is SVGIG (reference sequence). This CDR3 is 15 amino acids long. CDR3 in amino acids: CAWSVQTASTDTQYF. CDR3 bases: TGTGCCTGGAGTGTGCAGACAGCTAGCACAGATACGCAGTATTTT.

The genes are TRBV30 and TRBJ2-7, with D tentatively TRBD1 (5 bases). This CDR3 has 13 amino acids. V was shortened by 0 bases and J by 2 bases, with 8 bases between the two germline ends. Per germline, CDR1 GTSNPN and CDR2 SVGIG (reference sequence). DNA of the CDR3: TGTGCCTGGAGTGTGGGGCCAACCTACGAGCAGTACTTC. Protein sequence: CAWSVGPTYEQYF.

The V and J genes are TRBV25-1 and TRBJ2-1, with unresolved D. Germline V gene data show CDR1 as MGHDK and CDR2 as SYGVNS. This CDR3 is built from 16 residues. The V and J ends lost 6 bases and 0 bases respectively, with 15 bases between them. The CDR3 bases are TGTGCCAGCAGCGCTCCAGTCCTCCGCTCCTACAATGAGCAGTTCTTC. It translates to CASSAPVLRSYNEQFF. Full variable domain (outside the CDR3, taken from reference TRBV25-1 and TRBJ2-1): EADIYQTPRYLVIGTGKKITLECSQTMGHDKMYWYQQDPGMELHLIHYSYGVNSTEKGDLSSESTVSRIRTEHFPLTLESARPSHTSQYLCASSAPVLRSYNEQFFGPGTRLTVL.

This clone was recorded once. The chain links TRBV19 to TRBJ2-3; 11 nucleotides line up with TRBD2. The trim removed 0 bases at V and 2 bases at J, leaving 13 bases unmatched. This CDR3 comprises 20 residues. Germline loops: CDR1 LNHDA, CDR2 SQIVND (reference sequence). The CDR3 sequence: CASSIDGATSGARLTDTQYF. CDR3 DNA sequence: TGTGCCAGTAGTATAGATGGTGCGACTAGCGGGGCTAGACTCACAGATACGCAGTATTTT. The entire variable domain, with the rest obtained from reference TRBV19 and TRBJ2-3, is as follows: DGGITQSPKYLFRKEGQNVTLSCEQNLNHDAMYWYRQDPGQGLRLIYYSQIVNDFQKGDIAEGYSVSREKKESFPLTVTSAQKNPTAFYLCASSIDGATSGARLTDTQYFGPGTRLTVL.

The chain joins TRBV7-2 to TRBJ2-1; TRBD2 matches at 12 bases. The germline gives CDR1 SGHTA, CDR2 FQGNSA. V gave up 6 bases and J gave up 4 bases; unmatched junction bases: 7. The CDR3 has 16 amino acids. The CDR3 bases are TGTGCCAGCAGATTGACTAGCGGGGGATCTTACAATGAGCAGTTCTTC. Translation gives CASRLTSGGSYNEQFF.

By sample fraction, this clone is medium-sized. The V call is TRBV6-4, the J call TRBJ2-3; TRBD2 matches 11 bases. The CDR3 totals 16 residues. Trimming cost V 0 bases and J 1 base; bases outside gene matches: 0. Germline-derived CDR1 and CDR2 are MRHNA and SNTAGT. Here the CDR3 reads CASSDSTSGGTDTQYF. CDR3 sequence (DNA): TGTGCCAGCAGTGACTCGACTAGCGGGGGCACAGATACGCAGTATTTT.

J is TRBJ1-1 and V is TRBV5-6, with 8 bases lining up with TRBD1. J lost 4 bases, V lost 1 base, and 3 bases had no gene match. This CDR3 has 14 residues. Germline assignment: CDR1 SGHDT and CDR2 YYEEEE. For the CDR3, the DNA is TGTGCCAGCAGCTTGTCCAGGGGGCGCACTGAAGCTTTCTTT. Translated: CASSLSRGRTEAFF.

This chain joins TRBV28 and TRBJ1-5; D unresolved. This CDR3 spans 12 amino acids. The germline V gene encodes CDR1 MDHEN and CDR2 SYDVKM. V shed 7 bases and J shed 9 bases, with 13 bases lying between them. The CDR3 is CASTLPRGPQHF. The CDR3 region has the DNA TGTGCCAGCACTCTCCCCCGGGGGCCCCAGCATTTT.

V is TRBV4-2 and J is TRBJ2-2, with TRBD2 matching over 12 bases. With 0 bases clipped from V and 4 bases from J, the junction kept 6 bases outside the gene matches. The CDR3 extends over 18 amino acids. Germline V lookup: CDR1 LGHNA, CDR2 YNFKEQ. Here the CDR3 DNA reads TGTGCCAGCAGCCAAGATAGGACTAGCGGGGCTGGCACCGGGGAGCTGTTTTTT. This gives the protein CASSQDRTSGAGTGELFF.

The chain joins TRBV28 to TRBJ1-1; possible D gene TRBD1, 6 bases. Deletions cut 1 base from V and 3 bases from J, with 18 bases between. This CDR3 is 17 amino acids long. CDR1 and CDR2 from the germline V gene are MDHEN and SYDVKM. CDR3 DNA: TGTGCCAGCAGTTTATTAGGGGAGTGGGGGCTGGACACTGAAGCTTTCTTT. This codes for CASSLLGEWGLDTEAFF. The complete variable domain, with remaining parts taken from reference TRBV28 and TRBJ1-1, reads DVKVTQSSRYLVKRTGEKVFLECVQDMDHENMFWYRQDPGLGLRLIYFSYDVKMKEKGDIPEGYSVSREKKERFSLILESASTNQTSMYLCASSLLGEWGLDTEAFFGQGTRLTVV.

V is TRBV27 and J is TRBJ2-7, with 8 bases that match TRBD1. V lost 6 bases, J lost 6 bases, and 4 bases stayed unmatched. CDR1 is MNHEY, CDR2 SMNVEV, per germline (reference sequence). There are 12 residues in the CDR3. For the CDR3, the DNA is TGTGCCAGCAGGACAGGGGCCATCGAGCAGTACTTC. Its protein product is CASRTGAIEQYF.

This sequence joins TRBV28 and TRBJ2-7; tentatively, D is TRBD1 (6 bases). Germline CDR1 is MDHEN and CDR2 is SYDVKM. This CDR3 is 13 amino acids long. The V gene lost 3 bases and the J gene lost 5 bases, with 11 bases spanning the gap. The CDR3 protein is CASSLGTLNEQYF. DNA for the CDR3: TGTGCCAGCAGTTTGGGGACACTCAACGAGCAGTACTTC.

Comments on this clone: Germline and junction disagree at one end, which may indicate a read error. This chain uses TRBV6-4 with TRBJ2-2; perhaps TRBD2 as D (6 bases). The CDR3 runs 14 residues. Germline assignment: CDR1 MRHNA and CDR2 SNTAGT. The CDR3 reads CAGRRTGDTGELFF. CDR3 in DNA: TGTGCCGGCAGAAGGACGGGGGACACCGGGGAGCTGTTTTTT.

The V gene is TRBV5-4, the J gene TRBJ1-2; 10 nucleotides align to TRBD1. Losses at the gene ends were 4 bases for V and 0 bases for J; bases not matched to a gene: 6. Germline V gene lookup returns CDR1 SGHNT and CDR2 YYREEE (reference sequence). CDR3 length: 16 residues. CDR3 in amino acids: CASSPGTGVANYGYTF. Here the CDR3 DNA reads TGTGCCAGCAGCCCAGGGACAGGGGTAGCTAACTATGGCTACACCTTC.

This clone was counted only a few times. V usage is TRBV30 and J usage is TRBJ1-5; 8 bases are a match to TRBD1. CDR3 length equals 16 residues. Unmatched junction bases numbered 9, after V lost 2 bases and J lost 3 bases. Germline CDR1 and CDR2: GTSNPN and SVGIG (reference sequence). The CDR3 DNA is TGTGCCTGGAGTTCAATCGGACAGGGTTCCAATCAGCCCCAGCATTTT. Encoded protein: CAWSSIGQGSNQPQHF.

The genes are TRBV6-5 and TRBJ2-1, with 9 bases that match TRBD1. Trimming removed 0 bases from V and 9 bases from J; junction bases left unmatched: 3. Germline V CDR1 and CDR2: MNHEY, SVGAGI. The CDR3 length is 14 residues. As DNA, the CDR3 is TGTGCCAGCAGTTACTCGGGACAGGGCGCTGAGCAGTTCTTC. Its translation: CASSYSGQGAEQFF.

The table lists this clone with a few counts. A read error may account for a junction end that differs from germline. The J gene is TRBJ2-1, the V gene TRBV7-7; TRBD2 matches at 16 bases. The germline V gene encodes CDR1 SSHAT and CDR2 FNYEAQ (reference sequence). There are 19 residues in the CDR3. The DNA for the CDR3 is TGTGCTAGCAGCTTAGCGGGACTAGCGGGGGGGTCCTCCTACAATGAGCAGTTCTTC. It specifies CASSLAGLAGGSSYNEQFF.

The gene calls are TRBV19 and TRBJ1-5, with TRBD1 as a possible D gene (5 bases). There are 14 residues in the CDR3. Trimming took 5 bases from V and 6 from J, leaving 14 bases between them. The V gene's germline CDR1 is LNHDA and CDR2 SQIVND (reference sequence). This CDR3 is CASSPQSGGQPQHF. CDR3 nucleotide sequence: TGTGCCAGTAGTCCTCAGTCGGGGGGTCAGCCCCAGCATTTT.

The gene calls are TRBV11-1 and TRBJ2-7; possibly TRBD1 for D (5 bases). The CDR3 is 13 amino acids. The germline V gene encodes CDR1 SGHAT and CDR2 FQDESV (reference sequence). V was cut by 0 bases and J by 6 bases, with 9 bases left in between. The CDR3 sequence: CASSLARGAEQYF. The CDR3 DNA sequence: TGTGCCAGCAGCTTAGCTCGTGGGGCCGAGCAGTACTTC.

The genes are TRBV25-1 and TRBJ1-6, with D unclear. CDR3 size: 12 residues. V was pared by 4 bases and J by 10 bases, with 8 bases between. Germline V CDR1 and CDR2: MGHDK, SYGVNS. CDR3 bases: TGTGCCAGCAGTGTTTCGGGGTCACCCCTCCACTTT. It yields the protein CASSVSGSPLHF.

The J gene is TRBJ1-3, the V gene TRBV30; D may be TRBD1 (5 bases). V was pared by 4 bases and J by 4 bases, with 8 bases between. CDR1 GTSNPN and CDR2 SVGIG come from the germline V gene (reference sequence). The CDR3 loop spans 12 amino acids. DNA of the CDR3: TGTGCCTGGAACCCAGGGGGAAACACCATATATTTT. Residues: CAWNPGGNTIYF.

V and J are TRBV19 and TRBJ2-5; 10 nucleotides match TRBD1. The ends lost 10 bases at V and 3 bases at J; junction bases unmatched: 8. Germline-derived CDR1 and CDR2 are LNHDA and SQIVND (reference sequence). This CDR3 has 14 residues. CDR3 sequence (DNA): TGTGCCACTAACCTCGGACAGGGGGAAGAGACCCAGTACTTC. Amino acids: CATNLGQGEETQYF.

V is TRBV15 and J is TRBJ2-5, with D maybe TRBD2 (5 bases). V lost 4 bases and J lost 5, with 11 bases in between. The germline CDR1 and CDR2 sequences are LNHNV and YYDKDF (reference sequence). The CDR3 covers 13 residues. As DNA, the CDR3 is TGTGCCACCAGCATCTCGACGGGGGAGACCCAGTACTTC. This translates into CATSISTGETQYF.

The rearrangement links TRBV6-5 to TRBJ1-5; D is possibly TRBD1 (6 bases). The CDR3 loop spans 13 amino acids. V was pared by 5 bases and J by 7 bases, with 12 bases between. Germline CDR1 and CDR2: MNHEY and SVGAGI. The CDR3 sequence: CASSIQGSQPQHF. Written as DNA, the CDR3 is TGTGCCAGCAGTATACAGGGTAGCCAGCCCCAGCATTTT.

The chain has TRBV6-5 and TRBJ1-2; 7 bases are shared with TRBD1. The V segment lost 4 bases and the J segment 6 bases; nucleotides outside the gene matches: 8. Germline CDR1 MNHEY, CDR2 SVGAGI. The CDR3 runs to 14 residues. The CDR3 nucleotides read TGTGCCAGCAGTTTATCTGGACAGGTGAATGGCTACACCTTC. Protein sequence: CASSLSGQVNGYTF.

The gene calls are TRBV5-1 and TRBJ2-7, with TRBD1 matching 11 bases. The CDR3 runs 16 residues. The V and J ends lost 4 bases and 5 bases, in that order; junction bases with no gene match: 11. The germline gives CDR1 SGHRS, CDR2 YFSETQ. Here the CDR3 reads CASSPRTGQGVDEQYF. CDR3 DNA: TGCGCCAGCAGCCCCCGGACGGGACAGGGGGTGGACGAGCAGTACTTC.

The CDR3 bases are TGTGCCAGCAGTGACCTTCGGGGGGCCTCAGAAGCTTTCTTT. This translates into CASSDLRGASEAFF. The chain links TRBV6-1 to TRBJ1-1; weak D call: TRBD1 (6 bases). This CDR3 has 14 amino acids. Germline V gene lookup returns CDR1 MNHNS and CDR2 SASEGT. Trimming removed 3 bases at V and 8 bases at J, with 16 bases between.